One and the same sample provided the 20 T cell receptor beta chains below, sequenced in a study of graft-versus-host responses after intestinal transplantation. Libraries were prepared by immunoSEQ multiplex PCR; TCRdb keeps only in-frame clonotypes and omits some of them. This table holds 15,000 or so clones, 90% to 95% found once. The sequencing here drew on PBMCs, taken roughly 1,000 days after intestinal transplantation. The receptors shown here come from a human patient who received an intestinal transplant, so some T cells may come from the graft donor.

The chain uses TRBV5-6 and TRBJ2-7; 7 bases are a match to TRBD1. V shed 4 bases and J 4 bases; nucleotides not matched to a gene: 11. Germline loops: CDR1 SGHDT, CDR2 YYEEEE. The CDR3 has 15 amino acids. For the CDR3, the DNA is TGTGCCAGCAGCAGGGGACAGCCCGCCCTTTACGAGCAGTACTTC. It translates to CASSRGQPALYEQYF.

The V call is TRBV6-6, the J call TRBJ2-1, with 7 bases fitting TRBD1. Looked up from germline, CDR1 is MNHNY and CDR2 is SVGAGI (reference sequence). The CDR3 totals 13 residues. J lost 4 bases, V lost 4 bases, and 1 base had no gene match. CDR3 amino acids: CASSLQGYNEQFF. The CDR3, as DNA: TGTGCCAGCAGTTTACAGGGGTACAATGAGCAGTTCTTC.

This sequence joins TRBV2 and TRBJ2-7; possibly TRBD1 or TRBD2 for D (6 bases each). CDR3 length: 12 amino acids. CDR1 is SNHLY, CDR2 FYNNEI, per germline. The V end was cut by 1 base, the J end by 7 bases, with 8 bases between. CDR3 DNA: TGTGCCAGCAGTGAAGGGAGGGGGGAGCAGTACTTC. Translation gives CASSEGRGEQYF.

The chain carries TRBV27 and TRBJ1-1; 9 bases are a match to TRBD1. Germline CDR1 reads MNHEY; CDR2 reads SMNVEV (reference sequence). J gave up 6 bases and V 6 bases, and 5 bases lay outside the gene matches. This CDR3 spans 13 amino acids. The CDR3: CASRRTGVPEAFF. The CDR3 DNA sequence: TGTGCCAGCAGAAGGACAGGGGTCCCTGAAGCTTTCTTT.

This clone was recorded a few times. The rearrangement joins TRBV6-5 to TRBJ2-3; 12 nucleotides align to TRBD2. The trim removed 0 bases at V and 9 bases at J, leaving 4 bases unmatched. Per germline, CDR1 MNHEY and CDR2 SVGAGI. The CDR3 contains 15 residues. In DNA, the CDR3 is TGTGCCAGCAGTTACTCTGCTAGCGGGGGGGAAACGCAGTATTTT. Its translation: CASSYSASGGETQYF.

The V call is TRBV5-1, the J call TRBJ1-1; D might be TRBD1 (5 bases). Germline-derived CDR1 and CDR2 are SGHRS and YFSETQ. The CDR3 is 16 residues long. Trimming cost V 4 bases and J 1 base, with 17 bases left between them. The CDR3 is CASSQTGDRRNTEAFF. DNA for the CDR3: TGCGCCAGCAGCCAAACGGGGGACCGACGGAACACTGAAGCTTTCTTT.

The chain carries TRBV11-2 and TRBJ2-6; D not certain. The CDR3 totals 14 residues. V dropped 2 bases and J dropped 7 bases, with 9 bases sitting between them. Germline CDR1 SGHAT, CDR2 FQNNGV. CDR3: CASSLLWEANVLTF. The CDR3 DNA reads TGTGCCAGCAGCTTACTGTGGGAAGCCAACGTCCTGACTTTC. The full variable domain, rest sourced from reference TRBV11-2 and TRBJ2-6, is EAGVAQSPRYKIIEKRQSVAFWCNPISGHATLYWYQQILGQGPKLLIQFQNNGVVDDSQLPKDRFSAERLKGVDSTLKIQPAKLEDSAVYLCASSLLWEANVLTFGAGSRLTVL.

This chain links TRBV29-1 with TRBJ2-7; tentatively, D is TRBD2 (6 bases). Germline V lookup: CDR1 SQVTM, CDR2 ANQGSEA. With 4 bases removed from V and 2 bases from J, the gap between germline ends came to 9 bases. The CDR3 is 12 residues long. The CDR3 DNA follows: TGCAGCGTTGGCGGGGATACCTACGAGCAGTACTTC. Its protein is CSVGGDTYEQYF.

V usage is TRBV4-2 and J usage is TRBJ2-6, with D maybe TRBD2 (5 bases). This CDR3 region has 19 residues. Trimming stripped 1 base from V and 2 bases from J, with 18 bases between. CDR1 LGHNA and CDR2 YNFKEQ come from the germline V gene. CDR3: CASSQALALQRPGANVLTF. CDR3 DNA: TGTGCCAGCAGCCAAGCCCTAGCTCTACAGAGACCTGGGGCCAACGTCCTGACTTTC.

This clone was picked up one time. The chain couples TRBV11-3 to TRBJ2-5, with TRBD2 identical over 8 bases. This CDR3 is built from 15 residues. Germline values: CDR1 SGHNT, CDR2 YENEEA. The ends lost 5 bases at V and 5 bases at J; junction bases unmatched: 10. CDR3 nucleotides: TGTGCCAGCAGCCCCGGGGGGGGGCGCGTGGAGACCCAGTACTTC. Its translation: CASSPGGGRVETQYF.

V usage is TRBV10-3 and J usage is TRBJ2-1, with 10 bases that match TRBD2. The V gene end was trimmed by 5 bases and the J gene end by 4 bases; junction bases not matched to a gene: 8. Per germline, CDR1 ENHRY and CDR2 SYGVKD. The CDR3 loop spans 16 amino acids. DNA of the CDR3: TGTGCCATCAGTACTAGCGGGGCGATCTTTTACAATGAGCAGTTCTTC. Residues: CAISTSGAIFYNEQFF.

This chain connects TRBV6-1 to TRBJ2-6; no clear D gene. This CDR3 comprises 15 residues. Germline V lookup: CDR1 MNHNS, CDR2 SASEGT. V dropped 4 bases and J dropped 0 bases, with 7 bases sitting between them. CDR3 nucleotides: TGTGCCAGCAGTGCGGGTAACTCTGGGGCCAACGTCCTGACTTTC. It encodes CASSAGNSGANVLTF.

The chain recombines TRBV7-8 with TRBJ2-7, with 7 bases identical to TRBD2. Germline V CDR1 and CDR2: SGHVS, FQNEAQ. There are 14 residues in the CDR3. J lost 6 bases, V lost 5 bases, and 10 bases had no gene match. The CDR3: CASSPRRGGFEQYF. DNA of the CDR3: TGTGCCAGCAGCCCTCGGCGCGGGGGATTCGAGCAGTACTTC. Full variable domain (rest looked up from reference TRBV7-8 and TRBJ2-7): GAGVSQSPRYKVAKRGQDVALRCDPISGHVSLFWYQQALGQGPEFLTYFQNEAQLDKSGLPSDRFFAERPEGSVSTLKIQRTQQEDSAVYLCASSPRRGGFEQYFGPGTRLTVT.

The gene calls are TRBV11-2 and TRBJ1-1; tentatively, D is TRBD1 (5 bases). CDR3 size: 12 residues. CDR1 is SGHAT and CDR2 is FQNNGV in the germline V gene. V lost 10 bases to trimming and J lost 4 bases, with 13 bases between them. CDR3 nucleotide sequence: TGTGCCACGCAGGGATGGAGCACTGAAGCTTTCTTT. It is translated as CATQGWSTEAFF.

The chain employs TRBV6-6 and TRBJ2-7, with D tentatively TRBD1 (6 bases). This CDR3 region has 14 residues. Trimming took off 2 bases at V and 4 bases at J, with 12 bases between the two ends. Per germline, CDR1 MNHNY and CDR2 SVGAGI (reference sequence). This CDR3 is CASSYRDMAYEQYF. CDR3 DNA: TGTGCCAGCAGTTACCGGGACATGGCATACGAGCAGTACTTC.

This clone was observed a few times. This CDR3 reads CASSLWGNPGTGGPPLHF. The CDR3 coding sequence is TGCGCCAGCAGCTTGTGGGGAAACCCCGGGACAGGGGGTCCACCCCTCCACTTT. The chain couples TRBV5-1 to TRBJ1-6, with 11 bases matching TRBD1. After removal of 1 base from V and 11 bases from J, the junction contained 14 bases not matched to a gene. This CDR3 contains 18 residues. The germline V gene has CDR1 SGHRS and CDR2 YFSETQ.

The chain couples TRBV19 to TRBJ1-4; 9 nucleotides agree with TRBD1. The ends lost 3 bases at V and 10 bases at J; junction bases unmatched: 6. This CDR3 comprises 14 residues. CDR1 and CDR2 from the germline V gene are LNHDA and SQIVND (reference sequence). CDR3: CASSIPGQGLKLFF. CDR3 sequence (DNA): TGTGCCAGTAGTATTCCGGGACAGGGATTAAAACTGTTTTTT. Full variable domain (missing parts from reference TRBV19 and TRBJ1-4): DGGITQSPKYLFRKEGQNVTLSCEQNLNHDAMYWYRQDPGQGLRLIYYSQIVNDFQKGDIAEGYSVSREKKESFPLTVTSAQKNPTAFYLCASSIPGQGLKLFFGSGTQLSVL.

The chain combines TRBV9 with TRBJ2-1; D perhaps matches TRBD2 (6 bases). This CDR3 is 16 amino acids long. V lost 2 bases to trimming and J lost 0 bases, with 12 bases between them. CDR1 is SGDLS, CDR2 YYNGEE, per germline. CDR3 nucleotides: TGTGCCAGCAGCGTTTCGGGGGTCAGCTCCTACAATGAGCAGTTCTTC. This sequence encodes CASSVSGVSSYNEQFF.

The chain has TRBV5-1 and TRBJ1-2, with 7 bases fitting TRBD1. The ends lost 3 bases at V and 6 bases at J; junction bases unmatched: 8. The germline CDR1 and CDR2 sequences are SGHRS and YFSETQ. This CDR3 is 14 amino acids long. CDR3 residues: CASSWTGQDHGYTF. The CDR3 DNA is TGCGCCAGCAGCTGGACCGGACAGGACCATGGCTACACCTTC. Looking up the rest from reference TRBV5-1 and TRBJ1-2 gives the full variable domain: KAGVTQTPRYLIKTRGQQVTLSCSPISGHRSVSWYQQTPGQGLQFLFEYFSETQRNKGNFPGRFSGRQFSNSRSEMNVSTLELGDSALYLCASSWTGQDHGYTFGSGTRLTVV.

The sample holds one count of this clone. The chain links TRBV5-4 to TRBJ1-1, with unresolved D. V was trimmed by 4 bases and J by 1 base, leaving 11 bases between them. The CDR3 spans 14 residues. Germline values: CDR1 SGHNT, CDR2 YYREEE (reference sequence). The CDR3 bases are TGTGCCAGCAGCGACCCGCGGGGGAACACTGAAGCTTTCTTT. Translation gives CASSDPRGNTEAFF.